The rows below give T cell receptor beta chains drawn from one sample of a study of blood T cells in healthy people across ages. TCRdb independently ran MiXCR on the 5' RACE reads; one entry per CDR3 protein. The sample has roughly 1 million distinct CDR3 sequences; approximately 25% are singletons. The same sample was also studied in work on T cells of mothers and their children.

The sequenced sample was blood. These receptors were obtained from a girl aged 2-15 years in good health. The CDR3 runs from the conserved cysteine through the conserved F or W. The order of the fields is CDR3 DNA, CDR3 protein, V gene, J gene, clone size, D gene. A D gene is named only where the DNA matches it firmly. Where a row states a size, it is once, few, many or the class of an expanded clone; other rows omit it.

CDR3 DNA: TGTGCCACCAACGACAGGAAGAGTCGGTTGAATGAGCAGTTCTTC
CDR3 protein: CATNDRKSRLNEQFF
V gene: TRBV24-1
J gene: TRBJ2-1
clone size: .
D gene: .

CDR3 DNA: TGCAGCGTTGAGGCACAGTCCCTTACTGAAGCTTTCTTT
CDR3 protein: CSVEAQSLTEAFF
V gene: TRBV29-1
J gene: TRBJ1-1
clone size: .
D gene: .

CDR3 DNA: TGCAGCGGTTGGTGGGGGGAAGCTTTCTTT
CDR3 protein: CSGWWGEAFF
V gene: TRBV29-1
J gene: TRBJ1-1
clone size: .
D gene: .

CDR3 DNA: TGCGCCAGCAGCAACGTCGTAGGACCTACTACGCAGTATTTT
CDR3 protein: CASSNVVGPTTQYF
V gene: TRBV4-3
J gene: TRBJ2-3
clone size: few
D gene: .

CDR3 DNA: TGCGCCAGCAGCCAAGAGGGGTTCCAAGAGACCCAGTACTTC
CDR3 protein: CASSQEGFQETQYF
V gene: TRBV4-1
J gene: TRBJ2-5
clone size: few
D gene: .

CDR3 DNA: TGTGCCAGCGCCTGGAGCGGAGTCTACGAGCAGTACTTC
CDR3 protein: CASAWSGVYEQYF
V gene: TRBV28
J gene: TRBJ2-7
clone size: .
D gene: .

CDR3 DNA: TGCGCCAGCAGCCAAGATTGGACAGGGGGGGCCCCCTACGAGCAGTACTTC
CDR3 protein: CASSQDWTGGAPYEQYF
V gene: TRBV4-3
J gene: TRBJ2-7
clone size: .
D gene: TRBD1

CDR3 DNA: TGTGCCAGCACCGGGACAGGGAGAAACATTCAGTACTTC
CDR3 protein: CASTGTGRNIQYF
V gene: TRBV6-2/TRBV6-3
J gene: TRBJ2-4
clone size: .
D gene: TRBD1

CDR3 DNA: TGTGCCAGCAGTCGGAGCGACAGGACTACAGATACGCAGTATTTT
CDR3 protein: CASSRSDRTTDTQYF
V gene: TRBV12-3/TRBV12-4
J gene: TRBJ2-3
clone size: few
D gene: .

CDR3 DNA: TGTGCCAGCAGCCTTGGGGGGCCTAACATTCAGTACTTC
CDR3 protein: CASSLGGPNIQYF
V gene: TRBV6-2/TRBV6-3
J gene: TRBJ2-4
clone size: .
D gene: .

CDR3 DNA: TGTGCCAGCAGCGGAGGGTCGAACTACGAGCAGTACTTC
CDR3 protein: CASSGGSNYEQYF
V gene: TRBV9
J gene: TRBJ2-7
clone size: few
D gene: .

CDR3 DNA: TGTGCCAGCAGGGGGACAGGGGTCCTCATCGGCCCGGATACGCAGTATTTT
CDR3 protein: CASRGTGVLIGPDTQYF
V gene: TRBV5-6
J gene: TRBJ2-3
clone size: .
D gene: TRBD1

CDR3 DNA: TGTGCCAGCAGCTTAGTGGGCAGTCTAAATGAAAAACTGTTTTTT
CDR3 protein: CASSLVGSLNEKLFF
V gene: TRBV7-9
J gene: TRBJ1-4
clone size: .
D gene: .

CDR3 DNA: TGTGCCAGCAGTTATGTAGCGGGGCGCACAGATACGCAGTATTTT
CDR3 protein: CASSYVAGRTDTQYF
V gene: TRBV6-1
J gene: TRBJ2-3
clone size: .
D gene: TRBD2

CDR3 DNA: TGCAGCGTGAGATCGACAGGAAACTATGGCTACACCTTC
CDR3 protein: CSVRSTGNYGYTF
V gene: TRBV29-1
J gene: TRBJ1-2
clone size: .
D gene: .

CDR3 DNA: TGTGCCAGCAGTTACAGCAGGGCCGGCAGTGAGCAGTTCTTC
CDR3 protein: CASSYSRAGSEQFF
V gene: TRBV27
J gene: TRBJ2-1
clone size: .
D gene: .

CDR3 DNA: TGTGCCAGCAGCTTAGAGGCAAACACCGGGGAGCTGTTTTTT
CDR3 protein: CASSLEANTGELFF
V gene: TRBV7-2
J gene: TRBJ2-2
clone size: few
D gene: .

CDR3 DNA: TGCAGTGCTCAAACCGGGACGTACGAGCAGTACTTC
CDR3 protein: CSAQTGTYEQYF
V gene: TRBV20-1
J gene: TRBJ2-7
clone size: few
D gene: .

CDR3 DNA: TGCAGCGTGGCCGGTTCGAACCAAGATTCGACAGATACGCAGTATTTT
CDR3 protein: CSVAGSNQDSTDTQYF
V gene: TRBV29-1
J gene: TRBJ2-3
clone size: .
D gene: .

CDR3 DNA: TGTGCCAGCAGTGAGTGGCCAATTCTAGCCAAAAACATTCAGTACTTC
CDR3 protein: CASSEWPILAKNIQYF
V gene: TRBV6-1
J gene: TRBJ2-4
clone size: few
D gene: .

CDR3 DNA: TGTGCCAGCAGCATTGTCAGGGTTCCCTACGAGCAGTACTTC
CDR3 protein: CASSIVRVPYEQYF
V gene: TRBV28
J gene: TRBJ2-7
clone size: .
D gene: .

CDR3 DNA: TGCAGTGCTAGAGTCGCGGACTACACCGGGGAGCTGTTTTTT
CDR3 protein: CSARVADYTGELFF
V gene: TRBV20-1
J gene: TRBJ2-2
clone size: .
D gene: .

CDR3 DNA: TGTGCCAGCAGGCGAGCCTTCTCTGGGGCCAACGTCCTGACTTTC
CDR3 protein: CASRRAFSGANVLTF
V gene: TRBV11-2
J gene: TRBJ2-6
clone size: .
D gene: .

CDR3 DNA: TGTGCCAGCAGCTTAGGAGACCGATTGTTCCGGGACAATTTACGCGCTGAAGCTTTCTTT
CDR3 protein: CASSLGDRLFRDNLRAEAFF
V gene: TRBV5-5
J gene: TRBJ1-1
clone size: few
D gene: .

CDR3 DNA: TGTGCCAGCAGTTTTCCCCGGACAGAAAGCACAGATACGCAGTATTTT
CDR3 protein: CASSFPRTESTDTQYF
V gene: TRBV12-3/TRBV12-4
J gene: TRBJ2-3
clone size: .
D gene: .

CDR3 DNA: TGTGCCAGCACCCCTTGGGGGAAAGAAGGGTCACCCCTCCACTTT
CDR3 protein: CASTPWGKEGSPLHF
V gene: TRBV12-3/TRBV12-4
J gene: TRBJ1-6
clone size: few
D gene: .

CDR3 DNA: TGTGCCAGCAGCTTAGTATCGGGGGCAAAAAACGAGCAGTACTTC
CDR3 protein: CASSLVSGAKNEQYF
V gene: TRBV7-9
J gene: TRBJ2-7
clone size: .
D gene: .

CDR3 DNA: TGTGCCAGCAGCCCTTTGCTTAGGGGGACTGAAGCTTTCTTT
CDR3 protein: CASSPLLRGTEAFF
V gene: TRBV3-1
J gene: TRBJ1-1
clone size: .
D gene: .

CDR3 DNA: TGCAGTGCTAGTGAAGGGTGGGAGAACACTGAAGCTTTCTTT
CDR3 protein: CSASEGWENTEAFF
V gene: TRBV20-1
J gene: TRBJ1-1
clone size: .
D gene: .

CDR3 DNA: TGTGCCAGCTCAACTACAGGCTTAGGGCGCTACGAGCAGTACTTC
CDR3 protein: CASSTTGLGRYEQYF
V gene: TRBV28
J gene: TRBJ2-7
clone size: .
D gene: .

CDR3 DNA: TGTGCTAGTGGCCCGGGACAGTATTCGCCTTCACCCCTCCACTTT
CDR3 protein: CASGPGQYSPSPLHF
V gene: TRBV12-5
J gene: TRBJ1-6
clone size: few
D gene: TRBD1

CDR3 DNA: TGTGCCAGCAGTTTGACAGGGATTAACACAGATACGCAGTATTTT
CDR3 protein: CASSLTGINTDTQYF
V gene: TRBV7-3
J gene: TRBJ2-3
clone size: .
D gene: TRBD1

CDR3 DNA: TGTGCCAGCAGCCAAGAGACGAGCGGGAGTATGAAGACCCTGTACTTC
CDR3 protein: CASSQETSGSMKTLYF
V gene: TRBV4-2
J gene: TRBJ2-5
clone size: .
D gene: TRBD2

CDR3 DNA: TGTGCTAGTGGTTTGTCTTTGGACTCTGGGGCCAACGTCCTGACTTTC
CDR3 protein: CASGLSLDSGANVLTF
V gene: TRBV12-5
J gene: TRBJ2-6
clone size: few
D gene: .

CDR3 DNA: TGTGCCAGCAGCCAAGATCCTTTTATGCAGGCCTACAATGAGCAGTTCTTC
CDR3 protein: CASSQDPFMQAYNEQFF
V gene: TRBV3-1
J gene: TRBJ2-1
clone size: .
D gene: .

CDR3 DNA: TGTGCCAGCAGCCCGGGGACAGGGGTATATACCGGGGCCAACGTCCTGACTTTC
CDR3 protein: CASSPGTGVYTGANVLTF
V gene: TRBV9
J gene: TRBJ2-6
clone size: few
D gene: TRBD1

CDR3 DNA: TGTGCCAGCAGTTCATGGGGGGGGAACACTGAAGCTTTCTTT
CDR3 protein: CASSSWGGNTEAFF
V gene: TRBV12-3/TRBV12-4
J gene: TRBJ1-1
clone size: .
D gene: .

CDR3 DNA: TGTGCCAGCAGCTTGGCCTCTTCAGGGGCCCGACAGACAGATACGCAGTATTTT
CDR3 protein: CASSLASSGARQTDTQYF
V gene: TRBV5-6
J gene: TRBJ2-3
clone size: .
D gene: .

CDR3 DNA: TGCAGTGCTAGAGATCTGGGCCTCGGGGCAGGATGGATTCAGTACTTC
CDR3 protein: CSARDLGLGAGWIQYF
V gene: TRBV20-1
J gene: TRBJ2-5
clone size: once
D gene: .

CDR3 DNA: TGCGCCAGCAGCACCGGGACACCTGAAGCTTTCTTT
CDR3 protein: CASSTGTPEAFF
V gene: TRBV4-1
J gene: TRBJ1-1
clone size: .
D gene: .

CDR3 DNA: TGCGCCAGCAGCTGGGAAGATAGGAAGCAGTACTTC
CDR3 protein: CASSWEDRKQYF
V gene: TRBV5-1
J gene: TRBJ2-7
clone size: .
D gene: .